This TCR beta chain came from a study of blood T cells in healthy people across ages. Study conclusions and caveats: TCR beta diversity, measured per million T cells, fell in a roughly linear way with age. In these data, TCR beta diversity tracked strongly with naive T cell percentage. Changes seen in expanded clonotypes were possibly confounded by donor CMV status left unknown.

There are 13 residues in the CDR3. V gave up 1 base and J gave up 11 bases, with 17 bases separating them. Germline-derived CDR1 and CDR2 are DFQATT and SNEGSKA (reference sequence). The authors ran a second PCR of roughly 6 to 12 cycles using a sample-barcoded 5' primer and a J-beta primer mix. TCRdb passed the 5' RACE reads through MiXCR, listing each CDR3 protein once. Here the sample spans 700,000 to 1,000,000 distinct CDR3 sequences, roughly 44% being singletons. Note on this clonotype: Antigen: not known.

Sequenced: blood. The origin of this receptor is a man in his fifties or sixties in good health. J is TRBJ2-5 and V is TRBV20-1; D is possibly TRBD2 (5 bases). The CDR3: CSARGAGLYKQYF. The CDR3 DNA is TGCAGTGCTAGAGGCGCCGGACTCTACAAGCAGTACTTC.